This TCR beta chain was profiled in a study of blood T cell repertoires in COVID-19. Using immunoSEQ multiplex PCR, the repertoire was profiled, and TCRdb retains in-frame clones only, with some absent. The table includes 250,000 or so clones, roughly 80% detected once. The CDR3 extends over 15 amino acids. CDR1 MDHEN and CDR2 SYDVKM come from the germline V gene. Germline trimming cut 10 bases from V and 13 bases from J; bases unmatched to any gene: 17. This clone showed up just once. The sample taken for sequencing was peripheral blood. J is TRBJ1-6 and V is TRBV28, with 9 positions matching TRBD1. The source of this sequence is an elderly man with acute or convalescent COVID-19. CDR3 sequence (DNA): TGTGCCACCGCAGGGGCTGGGACAGGGTTTGGTCCCCTCCACTTT. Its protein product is CATAGAGTGFGPLHF.